These 20 T cell receptor beta chains share one sample of origin, sequenced in a study of response to subunit inactivated influenza vaccine. Using its own MiXCR run on the RT-PCR reads, TCRdb lists one record per CDR3 protein. Among a few hundred thousand distinct CDR3 sequences listed, 21% were seen once. The sample consisted of PBMCs from blood, taken approximately 20 months after vaccination. These receptors were collected from a man between 50 and 75 years old who received an inactivated influenza vaccine.

This clonotype was recorded at least ten times. For the CDR3, the DNA is TGTGCCACGTTAATAAGGGGGGGGCCGAGTAATGAGCAGTTCTTC. It codes for CATLIRGGPSNEQFF. The gene calls are TRBV2 and TRBJ2-1; a possible D gene is TRBD2 (7 bases). The CDR3 extends over 15 amino acids. Trimming removed 10 bases at V and 7 bases at J, with 23 bases between. The germline gives CDR1 SNHLY, CDR2 FYNNEI.

V is TRBV7-8 and J is TRBJ2-7; 7 bases match TRBD1. The CDR3 is 14 residues long. The V segment lost 5 bases and the J segment 2 bases; nucleotides outside the gene matches: 6. Looked up from germline, CDR1 is SGHVS and CDR2 is FQNEAQ. CDR3 amino acids: CASSRQGRPYEQYF. The DNA of the CDR3 is TGTGCCAGCAGCAGACAGGGCCGACCCTACGAGCAGTACTTC.

This clonotype has a handful of counts. The chain links TRBV5-1 to TRBJ2-7, with 9 bases lining up with TRBD1. The CDR3 extends over 15 amino acids. The ends lost 1 base at V and 1 base at J; junction bases unmatched: 3. CDR1 is SGHRS, CDR2 YFSETQ, per germline. The CDR3 reads CASSLTGTGSYEQYF. In DNA form, the CDR3 reads TGCGCCAGCAGCTTGACAGGGACAGGGTCCTACGAGCAGTACTTC.

In this sample, this clonotype turned up a few times. The chain uses TRBV4-2 and TRBJ2-1; no firm D call. Trimming removed 0 bases from V and 5 bases from J, with 11 bases in between. The CDR3 spans 15 residues. Germline loops: CDR1 LGHNA, CDR2 YNFKEQ. This chain's CDR3 is CASSQDTKRNNEQFF. The CDR3 coding sequence is TGTGCCAGCAGCCAAGATACGAAGAGGAACAATGAGCAGTTCTTC.

The rearrangement uses TRBV7-2 and TRBJ2-7; D not resolved. CDR1 is SGHTA, CDR2 FQGNSA, per germline. This CDR3 spans 13 amino acids. The ends were cut back, 0 bases at V and 3 bases at J, with 6 bases in the middle. The CDR3 sequence: CASSLALNYEQYF. For the CDR3, the DNA is TGTGCCAGCAGCTTAGCCCTTAACTACGAGCAGTACTTC.

A single count supports this clonotype. The chain employs TRBV21-1 and TRBJ2-7; the table's D call TRBD1 went unverified against the DNA. TRBV21-1 is marked as a pseudogene. This CDR3 has 15 residues. The CDR3 loop reads CASSTSGQGLYEQYF. The DNA of the CDR3 is TGTGCCAGCAGTACATCGGGACAGGGCCTCTACGAGCAGTACTTC.

This clonotype was observed a few times. The chain recombines TRBV6-2 or TRBV6-3 with TRBJ1-5; no clear D. The length of the CDR3 is 14 residues. Germline V gives CDR1 MNHEY, CDR2 SVGEGT. V dropped 10 bases and J dropped 2 bases, with 15 bases sitting between them. The CDR3 bases are TGTGCCACCACACCGAGAGGCGGCAATCAGCCCCAGCATTTT. Translation: CATTPRGGNQPQHF.

This clonotype has a handful of counts. The chain uses TRBV29-1 and TRBJ2-3, with 15 nucleotides matching TRBD2. Per the germline V gene, CDR1 is SQVTM and CDR2 is ANQGSEA. With 4 bases clipped from V and 6 bases from J, the junction kept 8 bases outside the gene matches. The CDR3 length is 16 residues. Written as DNA, the CDR3 is TGCAGCGTTGGAGGGACTAGCGGGGGGTCCGCGGATACGCAGTATTTT. Its protein is CSVGGTSGGSADTQYF.

This clonotype was counted a few times. The chain carries TRBV29-1 and TRBJ1-1, with a possible D match to TRBD1 (5 bases). Per the germline V gene, CDR1 is SQVTM and CDR2 is ANQGSEA. V lost 8 bases and J lost 6, with 13 bases in between. The CDR3 spans 11 residues. In nucleotides, the CDR3 is TGCAGCCTCCGGGGGGGGGCTGAAGCTTTCTTT. It translates to CSLRGGAEAFF.

A few counts support this clonotype. This chain uses TRBV14 with TRBJ1-3, with no clear D. The CDR3 is 18 residues long. With 0 bases removed from V and 0 bases from J, the gap between germline ends came to 15 bases. Looked up from germline, CDR1 is SGHDN and CDR2 is FVKESK. DNA for the CDR3: TGTGCCAGCAGCCAAGAGGTATCGGACGTGGACTCTGGAAACACCATATATTTT. This gives the protein CASSQEVSDVDSGNTIYF.

The chain couples TRBV27 to TRBJ1-6, with TRBD1 identical over 7 bases. CDR1 and CDR2 (germline): MNHEY, SMNVEV (reference sequence). The J segment lost 0 bases and the V segment lost 0 bases, leaving 2 bases of the junction unmatched. This CDR3 has 17 residues. CDR3 amino acids: CASSLSPGGSYNSPLHF. CDR3 nucleotide sequence: TGTGCCAGCAGTTTATCGCCAGGGGGCTCCTATAATTCACCCCTCCACTTT.

To note about this clonotype: One junction end disagrees with the germline gene, perhaps due to a read error. The chain combines TRBV13 with TRBJ1-1, with D uncertain. This CDR3 spans 14 amino acids. Germline loops: CDR1 PRHDT, CDR2 FYEKMQ (reference sequence). The CDR3 DNA reads TGTGCCAGCAGCTTAGGGGTGCGGAGCACTGAAGCTTTATTT. It encodes CASSLGVRSTEALF.

This clonotype was seen ten or more times. The V gene is TRBV27, the J gene TRBJ1-5; D might be TRBD1 (6 bases). The V gene lost 6 bases and the J gene lost 0 bases, with 18 bases spanning the gap. Germline V gives CDR1 MNHEY, CDR2 SMNVEV (reference sequence). The length of the CDR3 is 17 residues. DNA of the CDR3: TGTGCCAGCAGCCCTACCACAGGGATTTATAGCAATCAGCCCCAGCATTTT. Translated, it gives CASSPTTGIYSNQPQHF.

This clonotype was counted many times. The genes are TRBV5-5 and TRBJ1-1, with 7 bases fitting TRBD1. The CDR3 runs to 14 residues. Trimming at V came to 4 bases and at J to 0 bases, leaving 3 bases not matched to a gene. CDR1 is SGHKS, CDR2 YYEKEE, per germline (reference sequence). The DNA of the CDR3 is TGTGCCAGCAGCATACAGGGGATGAACACTGAAGCTTTCTTT. Translating it yields CASSIQGMNTEAFF.

A few counts support this clonotype. CDR3 protein: CASSRRRAGIEFF. The CDR3 DNA is TGTGCCAGCAGTCGCCGCAGGGCGGGAATAGAGTTCTTC. V and J are TRBV7-2 and TRBJ2-1; D may be TRBD2 (6 bases). Germline CDR1 is SGHTA and CDR2 is FQGNSA. V lost 6 bases and J lost 14, with 20 bases in between. This CDR3 comprises 13 residues.

This chain joins TRBV7-2 and TRBJ2-1; D tentatively reads TRBD1 or TRBD2 (6 bases each). Germline CDR1 reads SGHTA; CDR2 reads FQGNSA. V lost 6 bases and J lost 4, with 19 bases in between. The CDR3 spans 16 residues. CDR3 loop: CASSRQAPGGYNEQFF. As DNA, the CDR3 is TGTGCCAGCAGTCGACAGGCCCCCGGGGGTTACAATGAGCAGTTCTTC. The variable domain in full, completed from reference TRBV7-2 and TRBJ2-1, reads GAGVSQSPSNKVTEKGKDVELRCDPISGHTALYWYRQSLGQGLEFLIYFQGNSAPDKSGLPSDRFSAERTGGSVSTLTIQRTQQEDSAVYLCASSRQAPGGYNEQFFGPGTRLTVL.

This clonotype was counted many times. J is TRBJ1-4 and V is TRBV5-1; 7 bases are a match to TRBD1. CDR1 is SGHRS and CDR2 is YFSETQ in the germline V gene. V lost 0 bases, J lost 7 bases, and 6 bases stayed unmatched. CDR3 length: 15 amino acids. For the CDR3, the DNA is TGCGCCAGCAGCTTGGAGGGACAGCCCGTTGAAAAACTGTTTTTT. This gives the protein CASSLEGQPVEKLFF.

This clonotype turned up a few times. The gene calls are TRBV10-2 and TRBJ1-5; a possible D gene is TRBD1 (6 bases). The CDR3 is made up of 13 amino acids. CDR1 WSHSY and CDR2 SAAADI come from the germline V gene. The V end lost 6 bases, the J end lost 4 bases, and 10 bases lay between the germline ends. The CDR3 DNA reads TGCGCCAGCAGGGGTAGGGGGAATCAGCCCCAGCATTTT. Its translation is CASRGRGNQPQHF.

In DNA, the CDR3 is TGCAGTGCTAGGGGGACAGGGAGGACAGATACGCAGTATTTT. It translates to CSARGTGRTDTQYF. The J gene is TRBJ2-3, the V gene TRBV20-1, with 9 positions matching TRBD1. CDR3 length: 14 residues. V dropped 3 bases and J dropped 3; count of bases not matched to a gene: 4. Germline values: CDR1 DFQATT, CDR2 SNEGSKA (reference sequence).

The sample holds a few counts of this clonotype. The V call is TRBV24-1, the J call TRBJ1-5; D remains ambiguous. The CDR3 is made up of 12 amino acids. V lost 7 bases to trimming and J lost 4 bases, with 7 bases between them. Germline-derived CDR1 and CDR2 are KGHDR and SFDVKD. CDR3 sequence: CATSGENQPQHF. In DNA, the CDR3 is TGTGCCACCAGCGGGGAGAATCAGCCCCAGCATTTT.